The present T cell receptor (beta chain) was sequenced within a study of shared clonotypes between healthy human individuals (dated by TCRdb to about 2020). For context, the study as a whole: A couple of women and three men aged 18 to 49 years were included in the cohort. To increase sequencing depth and limit assay-specific biases, different laboratories used diverse techniques to prepare libraries and sequence TCR repertoires. To estimate repertoire size and how much clonotype sharing occurs between individuals, the study deeply sequenced the blood TCR repertoires of five healthy adults. For each donor, CD4 naive and CD4 memory were each given three plates, CD8 naive was given two plates, and CD8 memory was given one plate. Between about 0.8 and 9 billion PBMCs per donor were obtained by leukapheresis.

Comments on this clone: The clone's antigen remains unknown. No base quality information exists; no much larger clone differs at one position.

The research as a whole found: Sampling was restricted to blood, and TCR repertoires in tissues likely differ from the TCR repertoires found in blood. Larger estimated clonotype richness was generally found for naive subsets than for memory subsets. Pairwise subsampling led to the expectation that sequencing depth would affect the degree of clonotype sharing among donors. The small number of donors limited the genetic and exposure-history diversity represented. When several donors were compared, the shared fraction of clonotypes was about 5.4% for naive CD4, about 4% for naive CD8, about 2.4% for memory CD4, and 0.35% to 0.5% for memory CD8. Clonotypes shared by all four sorted-subset donors showed higher generation probabilities than non-shared clonotypes. Incomplete sequencing was indicated by rarefaction of sorted-subset datasets, despite the large sequencing depth.

Healthy HIV-negative adults with no recently reported acute infections or vaccinations were included as donors. Only Caucasian adults living in Nashville, Tennessee, USA were represented among the donors. CD4+ T cells were enriched by magnetic negative selection; naive cells were then positively selected on CD45RA, and the negative fraction formed the memory subset. Blood was collected by leukapheresis, and PBMCs were isolated by Ficoll-Histopaque density gradient centrifugation and then cryopreserved in liquid nitrogen vapor phase. Analytical flow cytometry was used to check the purity and quantity of each magnetically sorted T cell population. Genomic DNA was isolated from every sorted fraction and measured by UV absorbance on a Nanodrop 2000c. TCR CDR3 regions were amplified from genomic DNA by multiplex PCR using the deep immunoSEQ assay. Extracted genomic DNA from each cell subset was distributed evenly across all wells of several immunoSEQ 96-well plates, and each plate was treated as a replicate. For sorted subsets, roughly 200 ng of genomic DNA, equivalent to roughly 33,000 T cell genomes, went into each replicate PCR. Purified libraries were measured with a Qubit 3.0 fluorometer, size-checked on a Bioanalyzer 2100, and measured again with the KAPA Library Quantification kit. Every immunoSEQ 96-well plate was sequenced on a separate single-read 150-cycle Illumina NextSeq 550 flow cell. Processing in the source paper ran as follows. Because only junctional sequences without quality scores were contained in the immunoSEQ output, filtering matching that applied to full-length reads could not be performed. To assign V/J genes and CDR3, sequences were annotated against IMGT germline references using PyIR, a Python wrapper for IgBLAST v1.9. Reads were removed for weak V/J assignments (E-value above 1e-6), missing CDR3, stop codons, out-of-frame junctions, or ambiguous translated residues. A V3J clonotype was defined by an identical inferred V gene, J gene, and CDR3 amino acid sequence. To compute the percentage overlap between repertoires, the number of shared unique clonotypes was divided by the size of the smaller repertoire. Repertoire richness was assessed with RTK rarefaction, the Chao1 estimator, and Recon v2.1 estimates of unobserved clonotypes. Generation probabilities for all TCRbeta clonotypes obtained by the gDNA method from four donors were computed using OLGA. The source is immuneACCESS, and TCRdb retained only in-frame sequences with V and J called. Part of the clones is not carried over; for the studies checked, unresolved V genes explain less than half of this, and the remainder is unexplained. The D gene and trimming were derived from the DNA, and the V and J assignments and clone size from that table. This sample holds some 550,000 clones; about 96% were observed only once. Around 0.058% of the sample is in the top ten clones.

Here V drops 6 bases and J drops 1 base, and the junction holds 2 bases not matched to any gene. The CDR1 and CDR2 encoded by the germline V gene are SNHLY and FYNNEI. The CDR3 numbers 13 residues from cysteine through phenylalanine. CDR3 DNA is the only sequence kept; it has 39 bases, read in frame from the first base. Rearrangement joined TRBV2 to TRBJ1-1, and 7 junctional nucleotides match TRBD1. The sequencing sample was made of naive CD4+ T cells sorted from blood. Sample cell subset or site, as interpreted from the label and publication: CD45RA+ positively selected. The TCR comes from a woman in her thirties in good health. This receptor carries the CDR3 CASRYRGNTEAFF. At the DNA level, the sequence is TGTGCCAGCAGATACAGGGGGAACACTGAAGCTTTCTTT.